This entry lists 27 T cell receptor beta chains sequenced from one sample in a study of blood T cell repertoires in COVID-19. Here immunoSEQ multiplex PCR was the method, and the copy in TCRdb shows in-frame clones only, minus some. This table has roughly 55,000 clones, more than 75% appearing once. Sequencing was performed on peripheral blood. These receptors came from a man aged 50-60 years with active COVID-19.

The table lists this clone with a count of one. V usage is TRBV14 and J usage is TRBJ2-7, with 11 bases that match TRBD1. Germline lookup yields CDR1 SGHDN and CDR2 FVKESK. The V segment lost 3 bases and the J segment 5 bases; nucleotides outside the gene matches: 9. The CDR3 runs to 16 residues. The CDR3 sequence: CASSHLRGQGADEQYF. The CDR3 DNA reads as TGTGCCAGCAGCCACTTAAGAGGACAGGGGGCCGACGAGCAGTACTTC.

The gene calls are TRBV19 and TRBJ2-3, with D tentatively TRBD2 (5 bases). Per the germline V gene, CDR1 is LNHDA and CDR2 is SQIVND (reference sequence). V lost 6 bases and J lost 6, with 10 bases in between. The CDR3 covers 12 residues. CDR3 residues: CASRLSGDTQYF. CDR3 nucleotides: TGTGCCAGTAGGTTATCGGGGGATACGCAGTATTTT.

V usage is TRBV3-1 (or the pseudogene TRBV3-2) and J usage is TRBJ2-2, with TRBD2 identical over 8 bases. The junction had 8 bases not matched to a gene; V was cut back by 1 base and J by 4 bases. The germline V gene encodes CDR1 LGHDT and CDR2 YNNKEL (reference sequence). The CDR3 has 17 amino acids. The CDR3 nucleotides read TGTGCCAGCAGCCAAGCAATACTAGCGGAGGGCACCGGGGAGCTGTTTTTT. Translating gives CASSQAILAEGTGELFF.

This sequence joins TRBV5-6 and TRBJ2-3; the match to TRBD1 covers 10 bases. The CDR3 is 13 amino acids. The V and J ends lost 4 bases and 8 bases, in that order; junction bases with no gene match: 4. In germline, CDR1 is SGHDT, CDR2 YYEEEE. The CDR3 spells CASSRDRGRTQYF. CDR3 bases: TGTGCCAGCAGCCGGGACAGGGGTCGTACGCAGTATTTT.

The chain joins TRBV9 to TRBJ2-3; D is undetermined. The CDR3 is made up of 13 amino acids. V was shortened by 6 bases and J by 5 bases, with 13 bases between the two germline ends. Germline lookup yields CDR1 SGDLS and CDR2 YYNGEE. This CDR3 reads CASNRVPGDTQYF. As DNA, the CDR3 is TGTGCCAGCAACCGCGTGCCTGGAGATACGCAGTATTTT. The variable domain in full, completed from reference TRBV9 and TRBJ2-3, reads DSGVTQTPKHLITATGQRVTLRCSPRSGDLSVYWYQQSLDQGLQFLIQYYNGEERAKGNILERFSAQQFPDLHSELNLSSLELGDSALYFCASNRVPGDTQYFGPGTRLTVL.

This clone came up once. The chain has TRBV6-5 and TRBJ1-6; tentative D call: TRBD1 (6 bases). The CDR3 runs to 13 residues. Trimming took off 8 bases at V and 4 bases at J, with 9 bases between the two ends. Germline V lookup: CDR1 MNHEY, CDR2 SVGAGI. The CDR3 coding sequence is TGTGCCAGCCACAGGGAGTATAATTCACCCCTCCACTTT. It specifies CASHREYNSPLHF.

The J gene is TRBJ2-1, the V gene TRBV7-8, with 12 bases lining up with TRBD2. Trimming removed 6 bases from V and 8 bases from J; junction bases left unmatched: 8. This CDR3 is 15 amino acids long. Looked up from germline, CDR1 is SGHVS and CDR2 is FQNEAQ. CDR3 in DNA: TGTGCCAGCAGGGAACTAGCGGGAGGTTTCGATGAGCAGTTCTTC. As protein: CASRELAGGFDEQFF.

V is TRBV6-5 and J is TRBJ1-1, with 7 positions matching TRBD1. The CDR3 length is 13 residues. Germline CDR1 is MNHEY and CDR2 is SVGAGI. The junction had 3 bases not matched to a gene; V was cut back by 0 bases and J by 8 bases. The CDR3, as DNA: TGTGCCAGCAGTTACTCGATAGGGGGCGAAGCTTTCTTT. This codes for CASSYSIGGEAFF.

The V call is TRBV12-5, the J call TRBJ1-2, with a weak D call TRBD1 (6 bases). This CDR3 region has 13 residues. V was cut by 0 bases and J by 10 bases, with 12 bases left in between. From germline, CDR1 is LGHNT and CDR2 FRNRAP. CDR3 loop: CASGLVDRPLYTF. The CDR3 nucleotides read TGTGCTAGTGGTTTGGTAGACAGGCCCCTCTACACCTTC.

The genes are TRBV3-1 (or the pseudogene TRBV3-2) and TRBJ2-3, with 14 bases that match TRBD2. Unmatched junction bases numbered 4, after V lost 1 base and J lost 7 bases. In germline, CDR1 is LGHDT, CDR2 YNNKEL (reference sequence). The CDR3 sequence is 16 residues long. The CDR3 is CASSQAGLAGAHTQYF. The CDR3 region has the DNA TGTGCCAGCAGCCAAGCGGGACTAGCGGGGGCGCATACGCAGTATTTT.

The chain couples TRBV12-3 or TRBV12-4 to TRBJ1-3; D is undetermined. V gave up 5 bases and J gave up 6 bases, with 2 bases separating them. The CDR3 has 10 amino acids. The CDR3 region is CASSLNTIYF. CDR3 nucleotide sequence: TGTGCCAGCAGTCTAAACACCATATATTTT.

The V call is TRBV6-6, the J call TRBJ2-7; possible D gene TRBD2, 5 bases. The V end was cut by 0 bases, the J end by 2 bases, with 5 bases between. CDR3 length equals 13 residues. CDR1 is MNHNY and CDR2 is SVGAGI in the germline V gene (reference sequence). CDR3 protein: CASSYSRAYEQYF. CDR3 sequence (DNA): TGTGCCAGCAGTTACTCGCGGGCCTACGAGCAGTACTTC.

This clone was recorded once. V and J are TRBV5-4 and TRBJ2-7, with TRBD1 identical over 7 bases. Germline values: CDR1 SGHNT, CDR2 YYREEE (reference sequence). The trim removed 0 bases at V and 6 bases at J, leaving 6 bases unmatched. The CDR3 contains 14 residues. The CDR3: CASSLATGVGEQYF. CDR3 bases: TGTGCCAGCAGCTTGGCCACAGGGGTTGGCGAGCAGTACTTC.

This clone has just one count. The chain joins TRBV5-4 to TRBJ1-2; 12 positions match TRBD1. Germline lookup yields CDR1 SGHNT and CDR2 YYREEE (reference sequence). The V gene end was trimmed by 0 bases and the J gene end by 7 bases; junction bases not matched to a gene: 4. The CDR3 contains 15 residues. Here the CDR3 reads CASSLARDRGLGYTF. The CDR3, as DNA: TGTGCCAGCAGCTTGGCCAGGGACAGGGGGCTTGGCTACACCTTC.

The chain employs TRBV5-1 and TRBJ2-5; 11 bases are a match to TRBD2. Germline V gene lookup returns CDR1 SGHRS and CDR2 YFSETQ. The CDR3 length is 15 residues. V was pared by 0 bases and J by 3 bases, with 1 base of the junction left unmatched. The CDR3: CASSLGLAGKETQYF. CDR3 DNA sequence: TGCGCCAGCAGCTTGGGACTAGCGGGAAAAGAGACCCAGTACTTC.

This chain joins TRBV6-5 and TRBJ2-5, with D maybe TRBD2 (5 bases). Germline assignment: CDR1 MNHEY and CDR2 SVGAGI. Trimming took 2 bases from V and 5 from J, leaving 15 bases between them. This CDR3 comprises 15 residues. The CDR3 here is CASSYAASGDETQYF. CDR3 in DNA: TGTGCCAGCAGTTACGCAGCCAGCGGAGATGAGACCCAGTACTTC.

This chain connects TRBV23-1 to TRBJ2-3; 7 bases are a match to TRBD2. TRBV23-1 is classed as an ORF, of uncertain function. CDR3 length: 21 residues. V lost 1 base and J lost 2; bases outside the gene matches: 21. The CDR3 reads CASSQYWASGSTHHYTDTQYF. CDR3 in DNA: TGCGCCAGCAGTCAATATTGGGCTAGCGGTTCAACCCACCATTACACAGATACGCAGTATTTT.

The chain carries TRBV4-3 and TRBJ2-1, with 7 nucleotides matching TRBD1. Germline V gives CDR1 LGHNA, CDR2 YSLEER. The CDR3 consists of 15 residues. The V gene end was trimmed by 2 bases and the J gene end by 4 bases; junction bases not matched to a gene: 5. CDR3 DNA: TGCGCCAGCAGCCAATCGGGACAGTCTTACAATGAGCAGTTCTTC. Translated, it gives CASSQSGQSYNEQFF.

The CDR3 sequence is CASSHLGGLASGRETQYF. The CDR3, as DNA: TGTGCCAGCAGCCATCTCGGTGGACTAGCAAGCGGCCGAGAGACCCAGTACTTC. The chain recombines TRBV3-1 (or the pseudogene TRBV3-2) with TRBJ2-5; TRBD2 matches 8 bases. Per germline, CDR1 LGHDT and CDR2 YNNKEL (reference sequence). After removal of 3 bases from V and 4 bases from J, the junction contained 16 bases not matched to a gene. The CDR3 length is 18 residues.

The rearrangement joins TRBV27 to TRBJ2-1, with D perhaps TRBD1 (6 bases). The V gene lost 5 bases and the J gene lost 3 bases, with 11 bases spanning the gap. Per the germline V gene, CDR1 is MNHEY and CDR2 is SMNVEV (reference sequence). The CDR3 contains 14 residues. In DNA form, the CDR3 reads TGTGCCAGCAGTACCGGGACACGCTACAATGAGCAGTTCTTC. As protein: CASSTGTRYNEQFF.

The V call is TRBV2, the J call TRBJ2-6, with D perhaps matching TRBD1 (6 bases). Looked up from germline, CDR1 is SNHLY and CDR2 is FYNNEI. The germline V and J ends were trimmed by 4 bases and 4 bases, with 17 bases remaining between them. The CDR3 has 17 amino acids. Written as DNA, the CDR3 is TGTGCCAGCAGTGGTTCGGCAGGGGATACAGGGGCCAACGTCCTGACTTTC. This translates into CASSGSAGDTGANVLTF.

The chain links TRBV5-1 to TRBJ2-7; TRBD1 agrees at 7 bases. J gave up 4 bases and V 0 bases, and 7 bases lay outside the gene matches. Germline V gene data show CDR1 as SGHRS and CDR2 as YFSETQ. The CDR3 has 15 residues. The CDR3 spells CASSLGPRQGYEQYF. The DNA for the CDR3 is TGCGCCAGCAGCTTGGGCCCTAGACAGGGTTACGAGCAGTACTTC.

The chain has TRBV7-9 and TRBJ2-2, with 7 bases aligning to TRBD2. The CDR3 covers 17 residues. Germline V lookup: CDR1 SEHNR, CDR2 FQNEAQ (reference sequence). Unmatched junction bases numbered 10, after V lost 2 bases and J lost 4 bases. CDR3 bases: TGTGCCAGCAGCTTACATGACGAGCGGGGCCTCACCGGGGAGCTGTTTTTT. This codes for CASSLHDERGLTGELFF. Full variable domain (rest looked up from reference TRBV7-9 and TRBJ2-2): DTGVSQNPRHKITKRGQNVTFRCDPISEHNRLYWYRQTLGQGPEFLTYFQNEAQLEKSRLLSDRFSAERPKGSFSTLEIQRTEQGDSAMYLCASSLHDERGLTGELFFGEGSRLTVL.

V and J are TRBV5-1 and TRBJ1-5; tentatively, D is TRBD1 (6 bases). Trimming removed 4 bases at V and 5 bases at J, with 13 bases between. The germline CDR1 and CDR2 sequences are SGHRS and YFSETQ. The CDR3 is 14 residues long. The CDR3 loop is CASSLGGFDQPQHF. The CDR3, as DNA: TGCGCCAGCAGCCTGGGGGGCTTTGATCAGCCCCAGCATTTT.

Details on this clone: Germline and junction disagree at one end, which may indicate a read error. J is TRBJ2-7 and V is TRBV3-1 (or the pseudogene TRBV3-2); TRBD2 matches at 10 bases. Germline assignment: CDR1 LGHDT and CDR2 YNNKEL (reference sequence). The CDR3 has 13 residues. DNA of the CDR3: TGTGCCAGCAGCCAAGGTTCAAGCGGGGGGGTGAACTTC. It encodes CASSQGSSGGVNF.

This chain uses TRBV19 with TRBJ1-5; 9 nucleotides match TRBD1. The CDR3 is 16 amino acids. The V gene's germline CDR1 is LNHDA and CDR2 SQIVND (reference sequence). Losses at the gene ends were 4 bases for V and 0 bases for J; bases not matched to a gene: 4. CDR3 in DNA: TGTGCCAGTAGTAGGACAGGGGAATATAGCAATCAGCCCCAGCATTTT. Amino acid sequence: CASSRTGEYSNQPQHF.

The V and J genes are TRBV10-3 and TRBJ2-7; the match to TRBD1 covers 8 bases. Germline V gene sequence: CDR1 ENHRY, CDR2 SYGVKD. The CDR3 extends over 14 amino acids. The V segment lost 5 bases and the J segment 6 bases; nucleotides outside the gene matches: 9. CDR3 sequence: CAISSTGQGFEQYF. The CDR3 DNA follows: TGTGCCATCAGTTCCACCGGACAGGGTTTCGAGCAGTACTTC.